This T cell receptor beta chain is from a study of glioma-infiltrating T cells after dendritic cell vaccination. Here immunoSEQ multiplex PCR was the method, and the copy in TCRdb shows in-frame clones only, minus some. The data contain about 82,000 clones, over 85% of them singletons. V lost 6 bases, J lost 2 bases, and 7 bases stayed unmatched. This CDR3 has 14 residues. CDR1 is SGHDN and CDR2 is FVKESK in the germline V gene. The source is a human donor with glioblastoma. The gene calls are TRBV14 and TRBJ2-7; TRBD1 aligns across 7 bases. Sample: blood, taken before dendritic cell vaccination. The CDR3 region has the DNA TGTGCCAGCAGTCCTTGGACAGGTACCTACGAGCAGTACTTC. This encodes CASSPWTGTYEQYF.